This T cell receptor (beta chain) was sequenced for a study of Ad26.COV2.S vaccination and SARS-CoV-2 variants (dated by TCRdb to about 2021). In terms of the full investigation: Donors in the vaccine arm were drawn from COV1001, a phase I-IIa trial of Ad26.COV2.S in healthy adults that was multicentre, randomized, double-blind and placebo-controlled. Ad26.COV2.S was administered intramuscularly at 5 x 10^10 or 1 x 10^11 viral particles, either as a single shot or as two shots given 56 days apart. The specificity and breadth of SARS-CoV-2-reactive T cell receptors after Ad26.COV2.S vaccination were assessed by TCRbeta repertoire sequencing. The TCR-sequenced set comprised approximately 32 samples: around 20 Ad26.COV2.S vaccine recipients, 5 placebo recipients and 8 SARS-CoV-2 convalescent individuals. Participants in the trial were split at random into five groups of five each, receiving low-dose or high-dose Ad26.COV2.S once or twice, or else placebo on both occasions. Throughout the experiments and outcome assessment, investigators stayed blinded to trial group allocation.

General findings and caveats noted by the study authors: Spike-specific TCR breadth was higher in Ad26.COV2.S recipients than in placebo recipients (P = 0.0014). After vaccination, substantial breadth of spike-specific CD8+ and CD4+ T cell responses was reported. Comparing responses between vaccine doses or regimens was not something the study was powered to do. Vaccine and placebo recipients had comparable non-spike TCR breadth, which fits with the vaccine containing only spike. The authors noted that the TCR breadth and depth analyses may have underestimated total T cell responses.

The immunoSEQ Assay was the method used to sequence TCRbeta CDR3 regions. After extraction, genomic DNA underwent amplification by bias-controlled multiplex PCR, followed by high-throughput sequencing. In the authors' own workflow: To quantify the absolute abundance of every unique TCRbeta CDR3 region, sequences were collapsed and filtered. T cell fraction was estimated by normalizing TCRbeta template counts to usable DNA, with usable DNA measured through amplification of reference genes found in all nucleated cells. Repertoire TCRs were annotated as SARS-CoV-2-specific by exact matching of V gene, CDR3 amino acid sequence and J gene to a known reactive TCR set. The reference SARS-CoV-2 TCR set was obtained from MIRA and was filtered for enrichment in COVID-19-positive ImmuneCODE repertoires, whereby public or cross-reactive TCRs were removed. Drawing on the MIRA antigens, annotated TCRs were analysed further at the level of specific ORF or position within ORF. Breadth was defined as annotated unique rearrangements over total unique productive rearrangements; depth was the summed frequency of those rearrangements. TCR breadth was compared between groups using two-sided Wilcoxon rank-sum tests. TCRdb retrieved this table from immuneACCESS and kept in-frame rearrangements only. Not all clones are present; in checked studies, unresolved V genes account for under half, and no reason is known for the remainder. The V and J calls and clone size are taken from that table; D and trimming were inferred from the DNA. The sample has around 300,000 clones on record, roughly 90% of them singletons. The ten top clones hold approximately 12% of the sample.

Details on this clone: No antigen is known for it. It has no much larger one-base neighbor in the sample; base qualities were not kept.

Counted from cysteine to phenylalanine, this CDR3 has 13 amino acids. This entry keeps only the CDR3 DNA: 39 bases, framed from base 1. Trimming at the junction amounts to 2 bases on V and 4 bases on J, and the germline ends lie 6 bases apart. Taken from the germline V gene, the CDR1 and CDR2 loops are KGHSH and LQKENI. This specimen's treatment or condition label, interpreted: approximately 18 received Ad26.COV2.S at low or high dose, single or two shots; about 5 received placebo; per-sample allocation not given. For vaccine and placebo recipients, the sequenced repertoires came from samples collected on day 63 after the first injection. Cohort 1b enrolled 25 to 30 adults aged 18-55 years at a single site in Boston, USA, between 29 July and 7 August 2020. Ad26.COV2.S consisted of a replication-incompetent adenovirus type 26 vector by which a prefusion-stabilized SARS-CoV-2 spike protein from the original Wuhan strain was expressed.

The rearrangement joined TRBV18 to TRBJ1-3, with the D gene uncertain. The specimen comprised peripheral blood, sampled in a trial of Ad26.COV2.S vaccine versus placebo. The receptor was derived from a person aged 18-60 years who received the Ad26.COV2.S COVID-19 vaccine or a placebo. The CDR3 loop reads CASSPASGNTIYF. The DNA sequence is TGTGCCAGCTCACCAGCCTCCGGAAACACCATATATTTT.